The 5 T cell receptor beta chains listed next were all sequenced from one sample in a study of PD-L1 blockade in urothelial cancer. Time point defined: pretreatment peripheral blood. TCRdb keeps only in-frame clones here, not all; method: immunoSEQ multiplex PCR. The profile covers 90,000 or so clones, with more than 80% appearing a single time and about 0.89% taken by the ten largest. The input for sequencing was PBMCs, taken around atezolizumab (anti-PD-L1) treatment. The receptors were gathered from an elderly woman with urothelial cancer.

The chain recombines TRBV30 with TRBJ2-2; weak D call: TRBD2 (7 bases). V dropped 0 bases and J dropped 3 bases, with 11 bases sitting between them. This CDR3 has 15 residues. Germline V gene lookup returns CDR1 GTSNPN and CDR2 SVGIG (reference sequence). The CDR3 loop is CAWSVGGVHTGELFF. CDR3 coding DNA: TGTGCCTGGAGTGTAGGGGGGGTACACACCGGGGAGCTGTTTTTT.

V usage is TRBV19 and J usage is TRBJ2-2, with 10 positions matching TRBD2. V lost 4 bases, J lost 4 bases, and 9 bases stayed unmatched. The CDR3 loop spans 17 amino acids. Germline V gene data show CDR1 as LNHDA and CDR2 as SQIVND (reference sequence). Written as DNA, the CDR3 is TGTGCCAGTAGTACGCAAAAGCGGGAGGGCTTCACCGGGGAGCTGTTTTTT. It yields the protein CASSTQKREGFTGELFF.

This clone has just a few counts. The chain links TRBV5-5 to TRBJ1-1; tentatively, D is TRBD1 (5 bases). The CDR3 spans 15 residues. Germline V gene data show CDR1 as SGHKS and CDR2 as YYEKEE (reference sequence). V lost 2 bases and J 0 bases, leaving 11 bases between the germline ends. CDR3 in DNA: TGTGCCAGCAGCTTTTCTGACAGAATGAACACTGAAGCTTTCTTT. Residues: CASSFSDRMNTEAFF.

In nucleotides, the CDR3 is TGTGCCAGTAGTTCCCTGGACTTGTACACAGATACGCAGTATTTT. Encoded protein: CASSSLDLYTDTQYF. V is TRBV19 and J is TRBJ2-3; D is perhaps TRBD2 (5 bases). The CDR3 is 15 residues long. Trimming left V 5 bases short and J 2 bases short, with 14 bases between. Germline CDR1 and CDR2: LNHDA and SQIVND (reference sequence).

The J gene is TRBJ2-7, the V gene TRBV29-1, with a weak D call TRBD1 (6 bases). In germline, CDR1 is SQVTM, CDR2 ANQGSEA. Trimming took off 2 bases at V and 4 bases at J, with 15 bases between the two ends. This CDR3 contains 14 residues. The CDR3 loop is CSVERAGVRYEQYF. CDR3 bases: TGCAGCGTTGAACGGGCAGGGGTAAGGTACGAGCAGTACTTC.